Below, 2 T cell receptor beta chains from the same sample are listed, as sequenced in a study of T-cell memory formation after mild COVID-19. TCRdb called the 5' RACE reads again in MiXCR, with one record for every CDR3 protein. The data hold a few hundred thousand distinct CDR3 sequences, with roughly a fifth observed a single time. The source material was PBMCs or a T cell subset sorted from them (not recorded which). The receptors were gathered from a young man who had mild COVID-19 (a few samples of this study predate the infection). Cell type and time point are not known.

The sample holds a few counts of this clonotype. J is TRBJ2-3 and V is TRBV5-6; no definite D call. The CDR3 has 14 residues. V shed 0 bases and J shed 6 bases, with 11 bases lying between them. CDR1 SGHDT and CDR2 YYEEEE come from the germline V gene. The CDR3 is CASSLGSGWDTQYF. In nucleotides, the CDR3 is TGTGCCAGCAGCTTGGGATCTGGTTGGGATACGCAGTATTTT.

This clonotype was seen a handful of times. The V and J genes are TRBV3-1 and TRBJ2-2; 7 positions match TRBD2. The trim removed 2 bases at V and 4 bases at J, leaving 4 bases unmatched. Germline CDR1 is LGHDT and CDR2 is YNNKEL (reference sequence). CDR3 length equals 15 residues. The chain's CDR3 is CASSQRLAATGELFF. DNA of the CDR3: TGTGCCAGCAGCCAACGGCTAGCGGCCACCGGGGAGCTGTTTTTT.